This T cell receptor (beta chain) was obtained from a study of blood T cells in healthy people across ages. About the study: The capture of about one barcoded beta molecule per two T cells was achieved by template switching.

This clonotype was seen only a few times. Its antigen is still unknown. Study observations and caveats: Roughly linear age-related decline in beta diversity appeared, significant by age 40.

The authors ran a second PCR of roughly 6 to 12 cycles using a sample-barcoded 5' primer and a J-beta primer mix. Via MiXCR, TCRdb re-called the 5' RACE reads, giving one row per CDR3 protein. The top ten hold roughly 8.2% of the sample, which has about 1,500,000 distinct CDR3 sequences, 28% seen once. Researchers collected around 11 milliliters of peripheral blood from every single donor. Every sample yielded at least 6 million isolated PBMCs. The sample consisted of blood. The TCR originated in a woman aged 25 to 39 in good health.

The CDR3: CASSWGEGDTEAFF. The CDR3 DNA follows: TGCGCCAGCAGCTGGGGTGAGGGAGACACTGAAGCTTTCTTT. The V and J genes are TRBV5-1 and TRBJ1-1; D is unresolved. V shed 3 bases and J shed 3 bases, with 12 bases lying between them. The CDR3 runs 14 residues. From germline, CDR1 is SGHRS and CDR2 YFSETQ.